These 25 T cell receptor beta chains were sequenced from one sample in a study of blood T cell repertoires in COVID-19. Here immunoSEQ multiplex PCR was the method, and the copy in TCRdb shows in-frame clones only, minus some. This table has 140,000 to 150,000 clones, approximately 80% appearing once. Sequences were obtained from peripheral blood. These receptors were obtained from a human donor in a cohort sampled during active COVID-19.

The genes are TRBV14 and TRBJ1-2; 7 nucleotides line up with TRBD1. The V and J ends lost 1 base and 7 bases, in that order; junction bases with no gene match: 3. This CDR3 has 13 residues. Germline values: CDR1 SGHDN, CDR2 FVKESK. The DNA for the CDR3 is TGTGCCAGCAGCCAAGGACAGGGTGCTGGCTACACCTTC. Its translation is CASSQGQGAGYTF. Complete variable domain (other parts from reference TRBV14 and TRBJ1-2): EAGVTQFPSHSVIEKGQTVTLRCDPISGHDNLYWYRRVMGKEIKFLLHFVKESKQDESGMPNNRFLAERTGGTYSTLKVQPAELEDSGVYFCASSQGQGAGYTFGSGTRLTVV.

The V call is TRBV21-1, the J call TRBJ2-1; no DNA check was done on the table's D call, TRBD2. TRBV21-1 is a listed pseudogene. The CDR3 extends over 17 amino acids. The CDR3 protein is CASSLGLAGPYYNEQFF. The CDR3 DNA reads as TGTGCCAGCAGCCTGGGACTAGCGGGCCCTTACTACAATGAGCAGTTCTTC.

This rearrangement joins TRBV19 to TRBJ1-2; 11 bases fit TRBD1. CDR1 is LNHDA, CDR2 SQIVND, per germline (reference sequence). The CDR3 consists of 13 residues. Germline trimming cut 3 bases from V and 8 bases from J; bases unmatched to any gene: 2. The CDR3 loop reads CASSMGQGGGYTF. Written as DNA, the CDR3 is TGTGCCAGTAGTATGGGACAGGGGGGAGGCTACACCTTC.

This chain connects TRBV19 to TRBJ1-6, with a possible D match to TRBD1 (6 bases). CDR1 is LNHDA and CDR2 is SQIVND in the germline V gene (reference sequence). The CDR3 extends over 14 amino acids. Trimming left V 7 bases short and J 7 bases short, with 14 bases between. The CDR3 protein is CASNPQGPNSPLHF. The CDR3 nucleotides read TGTGCCAGTAACCCACAGGGACCGAATTCACCCCTCCACTTT.

This clone was seen just once. The CDR3 region is CASSPKPKWTEAFF. The CDR3 DNA follows: TGTGCCAGCTCCCCCAAGCCTAAATGGACTGAAGCTTTCTTT. V and J are TRBV18 and TRBJ1-1; D unresolved. Deletions cut 6 bases from V and 5 bases from J, with 16 bases between. Germline CDR1 and CDR2: KGHSH and LQKENI. CDR3 length: 14 amino acids.

V and J are TRBV5-6 and TRBJ2-3; the match to TRBD2 covers 14 bases. Germline V gene data show CDR1 as SGHDT and CDR2 as YYEEEE. The J segment lost 2 bases and the V segment lost 4 bases, leaving 6 bases of the junction unmatched. The CDR3 has 17 residues. CDR3 protein: CASSPRTSGRTTDTQYF. CDR3 nucleotide sequence: TGTGCCAGCAGCCCTAGGACTAGCGGGAGGACCACAGATACGCAGTATTTT.

V and J are TRBV29-1 and TRBJ2-7; 8 bases line up with TRBD1. This CDR3 region has 14 residues. Germline CDR1 reads SQVTM; CDR2 reads ANQGSEA. J lost 1 base, V lost 0 bases, and 2 bases had no gene match. CDR3 loop: CSVEEDRASYEQYF. CDR3 coding DNA: TGCAGCGTTGAAGAGGACAGGGCGTCCTACGAGCAGTACTTC.

This clone was counted between two and nine times. This rearrangement joins TRBV7-9 to TRBJ1-2, with no clear D. V gave up 5 bases and J gave up 7 bases, with 11 bases separating them. The CDR3 is made up of 12 amino acids. In germline, CDR1 is SEHNR, CDR2 FQNEAQ (reference sequence). The CDR3 loop is CASSQEGSGYTF. The DNA of the CDR3 is TGTGCCAGCAGCCAAGAGGGCTCTGGCTACACCTTC.

The V and J genes are TRBV27 and TRBJ2-5; 7 bases are shared with TRBD2. The germline CDR1 and CDR2 sequences are MNHEY and SMNVEV (reference sequence). V lost 5 bases to trimming and J lost 4 bases; unmatched junction nucleotides: 19. The CDR3 sequence is 18 residues long. The CDR3 sequence: CASSNPPLGSGVLETQYF. DNA of the CDR3: TGTGCCAGCAGTAACCCTCCTTTAGGGAGCGGGGTGTTAGAGACCCAGTACTTC.

The table lists this clone with a few counts. The CDR3 DNA is TGTGCCAGCAGCCTCGACTATTCTACCGGGGAGCTGTTTTTT. This sequence encodes CASSLDYSTGELFF. The chain is built from TRBV7-9 and TRBJ2-2, with D possibly being TRBD2 (5 bases). Trimming removed 5 bases at V and 5 bases at J, with 12 bases between. This CDR3 has 14 residues. Germline CDR1 reads SEHNR; CDR2 reads FQNEAQ (reference sequence).

CDR3: CASSLVGLAGVQETQYF. The CDR3 DNA is TGCGCCAGCAGCTTGGTGGGACTAGCGGGAGTGCAAGAGACCCAGTACTTC. This sequence joins TRBV5-1 and TRBJ2-5; 14 positions match TRBD2. The CDR3 contains 17 residues. The trim removed 0 bases at V and 2 bases at J, leaving 3 bases unmatched. Germline CDR1 reads SGHRS; CDR2 reads YFSETQ.

V usage is TRBV3-1 (or the pseudogene TRBV3-2) and J usage is TRBJ1-1; D remains ambiguous. The V and J ends lost 3 bases and 6 bases respectively, with 5 bases between them. CDR3 length: 11 amino acids. CDR1 is LGHDT, CDR2 YNNKEL, per germline (reference sequence). The CDR3 sequence is CASSHSAEAFF. The CDR3 nucleotides are TGTGCCAGCAGCCATTCGGCTGAAGCTTTCTTT.

The chain combines TRBV9 with TRBJ1-2, with D possibly being TRBD1 (6 bases). Germline V lookup: CDR1 SGDLS, CDR2 YYNGEE. Trimming removed 0 bases from V and 8 bases from J, with 11 bases in between. The CDR3 spans 13 residues. The CDR3 DNA reads TGTGCCAGCAGCGTAGGCAGGGGTCAGGGCTACACCTTC. Translation gives CASSVGRGQGYTF. Full variable domain (remainder filled in from reference TRBV9 and TRBJ1-2): DSGVTQTPKHLITATGQRVTLRCSPRSGDLSVYWYQQSLDQGLQFLIQYYNGEERAKGNILERFSAQQFPDLHSELNLSSLELGDSALYFCASSVGRGQGYTFGSGTRLTVV.

J is TRBJ2-3 and V is TRBV29-1, with D tentatively TRBD2 (6 bases). Germline values: CDR1 SQVTM, CDR2 ANQGSEA. The CDR3 length is 13 residues. Trimming removed 5 bases at V and 4 bases at J, with 13 bases between. CDR3 bases: TGCAGCGTTCGCGGGGCGGAATCAGATACGCAGTATTTT. Translation: CSVRGAESDTQYF.

The CDR3 DNA follows: TGTGCCAGCAGCCCCAGGACAGGGACTATCGGCTACACCTTC. Translating it yields CASSPRTGTIGYTF. The chain joins TRBV2 to TRBJ1-2; TRBD1 agrees at 8 bases. CDR1 SNHLY and CDR2 FYNNEI come from the germline V gene. The CDR3 runs to 14 residues. The ends lost 6 bases at V and 8 bases at J; junction bases unmatched: 11. Filled out from reference TRBV2 and TRBJ1-2, the complete variable domain reads EPEVTQTPSHQVTQMGQEVILRCVPISNHLYFYWYRQILGQKVEFLVSFYNNEISEKSEIFDDQFSVERPDGSNFTLKIRSTKLEDSAMYFCASSPRTGTIGYTFGSGTRLTVV.

The gene calls are TRBV7-2 and TRBJ2-3, with D maybe TRBD2 (6 bases). The germline V gene has CDR1 SGHTA and CDR2 FQGNSA. Trimming pared 8 bases from V and 3 bases from J, leaving 18 bases between. The CDR3 is made up of 15 amino acids. The CDR3 region is CASLPVSGWTDTQYF. The CDR3 coding sequence is TGTGCCAGCCTACCCGTGAGCGGGTGGACAGATACGCAGTATTTT. Looking up the rest from reference TRBV7-2 and TRBJ2-3 gives the full variable domain: GAGVSQSPSNKVTEKGKDVELRCDPISGHTALYWYRQSLGQGLEFLIYFQGNSAPDKSGLPSDRFSAERTGGSVSTLTIQRTQQEDSAVYLCASLPVSGWTDTQYFGPGTRLTVL.

The gene calls are TRBV13 and TRBJ2-7; D is perhaps TRBD2 (5 bases). The CDR3 contains 12 residues. Germline CDR1 PRHDT, CDR2 FYEKMQ (reference sequence). Deletions cut 4 bases from V and 5 bases from J, with 9 bases between. The chain's CDR3 is CASSSSGNEQYF. The CDR3 DNA is TGTGCCAGCAGCTCGTCCGGGAACGAGCAGTACTTC.

The chain combines TRBV7-9 with TRBJ2-1; D is unclear. Germline V lookup: CDR1 SEHNR, CDR2 FQNEAQ (reference sequence). This CDR3 comprises 13 residues. V lost 5 bases and J 4 bases, leaving 9 bases between the germline ends. The CDR3 reads CASSKAGYNEQFF. CDR3 DNA: TGTGCCAGCAGCAAGGCCGGGTACAATGAGCAGTTCTTC.

The chain joins TRBV30 to TRBJ1-2; D remains ambiguous. Germline CDR1 GTSNPN, CDR2 SVGIG (reference sequence). The ends were cut back, 4 bases at V and 1 base at J, with 4 bases in the middle. The CDR3 has 11 amino acids. The CDR3 sequence is CAWTDNYGYTF. The CDR3 nucleotides read TGTGCCTGGACAGATAACTATGGCTACACCTTC.

This clone was detected once. The chain has TRBV6-5 and TRBJ2-1, with TRBD2 identical over 7 bases. Germline-derived CDR1 and CDR2 are MNHEY and SVGAGI. The CDR3 consists of 13 residues. Losses at the gene ends were 7 bases for V and 2 bases for J; bases not matched to a gene: 2. As DNA, the CDR3 is TGTGCCAGCAAGAGCGGGACCTACAATGAGCAGTTCTTC. It yields the protein CASKSGTYNEQFF.

The chain has TRBV6-2 or TRBV6-3 and TRBJ1-1; the D gene is possibly TRBD1 (5 bases). The germline V gene encodes CDR1 MNHEY and CDR2 SVGEGT. The CDR3 totals 15 residues. Trimming pared 4 bases from V and 0 bases from J, leaving 12 bases between. CDR3 amino acids: CASSSDSPMNTEAFF. DNA for the CDR3: TGTGCCAGCAGTTCCGACAGCCCCATGAACACTGAAGCTTTCTTT.

The rearrangement joins TRBV7-2 to TRBJ1-4; unclear D gene. Germline assignment: CDR1 SGHTA and CDR2 FQGNSA. The CDR3 contains 14 residues. Trimming shortened V by 1 base and J by 5 bases, and 8 bases separated the two germline ends. CDR3 nucleotides: TGTGCCAGCAGCTTAGAACAGTCCAATGAAAAACTGTTTTTT. It encodes CASSLEQSNEKLFF. The whole variable domain, remainder taken from reference TRBV7-2 and TRBJ1-4, is GAGVSQSPSNKVTEKGKDVELRCDPISGHTALYWYRQSLGQGLEFLIYFQGNSAPDKSGLPSDRFSAERTGGSVSTLTIQRTQQEDSAVYLCASSLEQSNEKLFFGSGTQLSVL.

This chain links TRBV15 with TRBJ2-4, with 8 nucleotides matching TRBD1. The V and J ends lost 2 bases and 6 bases, in that order; junction bases with no gene match: 15. CDR3 length equals 18 residues. Germline CDR1 reads LNHNV; CDR2 reads YYDKDF (reference sequence). The CDR3 DNA reads as TGTGCCACCAGCAGACCCCAAGGTCCGGGACAGGAGCGAAACATTCAGTACTTC. Translating gives CATSRPQGPGQERNIQYF. Complete variable domain (other parts from reference TRBV15 and TRBJ2-4): DAMVIQNPRYQVTQFGKPVTLSCSQTLNHNVMYWYQQKSSQAPKLLFHYYDKDFNNEADTPDNFQSRRPNTSFCFLDIRSPGLGDTAMYLCATSRPQGPGQERNIQYFGAGTRLSVL.

The chain recombines TRBV28 with TRBJ2-5; 9 bases agree with TRBD1. CDR1 and CDR2 from the germline V gene are MDHEN and SYDVKM. The CDR3 runs 15 residues. V was pared by 2 bases and J by 5 bases, with 6 bases of the junction left unmatched. The CDR3 spells CASSLRTGVRETQYF. CDR3 DNA sequence: TGTGCCAGCAGTTTAAGGACAGGGGTAAGGGAGACCCAGTACTTC. The full variable domain, in which reference TRBV28 and TRBJ2-5 provide the parts outside the CDR3, is DVKVTQSSRYLVKRTGEKVFLECVQDMDHENMFWYRQDPGLGLRLIYFSYDVKMKEKGDIPEGYSVSREKKERFSLILESASTNQTSMYLCASSLRTGVRETQYFGPGTRLLVL.

The chain uses TRBV2 and TRBJ1-4, with 8 bases matching TRBD1. V shed 5 bases, J shed 3 bases, and the junction held 5 bases outside the gene matches. The CDR3 runs to 15 residues. The germline V gene has CDR1 SNHLY and CDR2 FYNNEI. The DNA for the CDR3 is TGTGCCAGCAGTCAACTGGGACAGGCTAATGAAAAACTGTTTTTT. Encoded protein: CASSQLGQANEKLFF.